One sample yielded the 12 T cell receptor beta chains listed below, sequenced in a study of radiation and T cells in renal cell carcinoma. Time point of the sample: baseline pretreatment blood. Treatment here: 15 Gy SBRT to primary tumor, nephrectomy 4 weeks later. The assay was immunoSEQ multiplex PCR, and TCRdb's table has in-frame clones only and misses some. The table lists 90,000 to 95,000 clones, 70% to 85% of them singletons. Sequenced here: blood, sampled from a patient whose treatment included radiotherapy and nephrectomy. The receptors were gathered from a man in his sixties with renal cell carcinoma.

This clone is large in the sample. V and J are TRBV19 and TRBJ1-5; 8 nucleotides agree with TRBD1. CDR3 length: 15 amino acids. The V and J ends lost 5 bases and 4 bases, in that order; junction bases with no gene match: 7. Germline values: CDR1 LNHDA, CDR2 SQIVND (reference sequence). The CDR3 loop reads CASSLRQGLNQPQHF. The CDR3, as DNA: TGTGCCAGTAGTCTCCGACAGGGGCTTAATCAGCCCCAGCATTTT.

This clone has more than one count but fewer than ten. V gene TRBV16 combines with J gene TRBJ1-2; 7 bases map to TRBD1. The J segment lost 8 bases and the V segment lost 4 bases, leaving 13 bases of the junction unmatched. The CDR3 length is 15 residues. CDR1 is KGHSY, CDR2 FQNENV, per germline. CDR3 sequence (DNA): TGTGCCAGCAGCCCTCAGAAAGACAGGGTGGAAGGCTACACCTTC. It translates to CASSPQKDRVEGYTF.

The gene calls are TRBV19 and TRBJ2-1; D perhaps matches TRBD1 (5 bases). The V and J ends lost 10 bases and 3 bases respectively, with 13 bases between them. Germline V CDR1 and CDR2: LNHDA, SQIVND (reference sequence). The CDR3 extends over 13 amino acids. The CDR3 here is CATTDTRYNEQFF. The DNA of the CDR3 is TGTGCCACTACGGACACCCGCTACAATGAGCAGTTCTTC.

J is TRBJ1-5 and V is TRBV19; D uncertain. The CDR3 totals 14 residues. Germline V gene lookup returns CDR1 LNHDA and CDR2 SQIVND (reference sequence). The ends were cut back, 5 bases at V and 0 bases at J, with 8 bases in the middle. This CDR3 reads CASSVRDSNQPQHF. The CDR3 nucleotides read TGTGCCAGTAGTGTCAGAGATAGCAATCAGCCCCAGCATTTT.

The rearrangement links TRBV5-1 to TRBJ1-3; weak D call: TRBD1 (5 bases). The germline gives CDR1 SGHRS, CDR2 YFSETQ. V was trimmed by 3 bases and J by 1 base, leaving 20 bases between them. CDR3 size: 18 residues. In DNA form, the CDR3 reads TGCGCCAGCAGCTCCCCCACGCCCGGGACTGCGTCTGGAAACACCATATATTTT. This codes for CASSSPTPGTASGNTIYF.

Ten or more counts support this clone. The CDR3: CASSHDLGLETGELFF. The CDR3 nucleotides read TGTGCCAGCAGCCACGACTTGGGGTTGGAGACCGGGGAGCTGTTTTTT. The gene calls are TRBV5-4 and TRBJ2-2; D is unresolved. Trimming left V 4 bases short and J 5 bases short, with 18 bases between. The germline V gene has CDR1 SGHNT and CDR2 YYREEE (reference sequence). The CDR3 consists of 16 residues. The whole variable domain, filled in from reference TRBV5-4 and TRBJ2-2, reads ETGVTQSPTHLIKTRGQQVTLRCSSQSGHNTVSWYQQALGQGPQFIFQYYREEENGRGNFPPRFSGLQFPNYSSELNVNALELDDSALYLCASSHDLGLETGELFFGEGSRLTVL.

The chain joins TRBV5-1 to TRBJ2-3, with 7 bases lining up with TRBD1. Germline V lookup: CDR1 SGHRS, CDR2 YFSETQ. The CDR3 totals 15 residues. With V trimmed by 2 bases and J by 2 bases, 5 bases remained unmatched. CDR3 sequence: CASSFRDRSTDTQYF. The CDR3, as DNA: TGCGCCAGCAGCTTCCGGGACAGATCCACAGATACGCAGTATTTT.

The rearrangement uses TRBV10-3 and TRBJ2-1, with 7 bases that match TRBD1. With 6 bases clipped from V and 8 bases from J, the junction kept 1 base outside the gene matches. Per the germline V gene, CDR1 is ENHRY and CDR2 is SYGVKD. CDR3 length: 11 amino acids. The CDR3: CAISTGDEQFF. The CDR3 coding sequence is TGTGCCATCAGCACAGGGGATGAGCAGTTCTTC.

In this sample, this clone turned up once. The gene calls are TRBV27 and TRBJ1-4; unclear D gene. The CDR3 consists of 14 residues. From germline, CDR1 is MNHEY and CDR2 SMNVEV (reference sequence). The V gene lost 3 bases and the J gene lost 4 bases, with 9 bases spanning the gap. CDR3 sequence (DNA): TGTGCCAGCAGTTTTTTGGCTAATAATGAAAAACTGTTTTTT. The encoded protein is CASSFLANNEKLFF.

V and J are TRBV4-2 and TRBJ2-3, with TRBD2 matching 10 bases. The V gene end was trimmed by 0 bases and the J gene end by 5 bases; junction bases not matched to a gene: 5. CDR3 length: 16 amino acids. CDR1 is LGHNA, CDR2 YNFKEQ, per germline. The CDR3 region is CASSQEPGLAKDTQYF. The CDR3, as DNA: TGTGCCAGCAGCCAAGAGCCGGGACTAGCGAAAGATACGCAGTATTTT.

This clone was counted a few times. J is TRBJ2-5 and V is TRBV29-1; the D is unclear. Germline lookup yields CDR1 SQVTM and CDR2 ANQGSEA. The CDR3 is made up of 10 amino acids. V lost 4 bases to trimming and J lost 2 bases, with 2 bases between them. CDR3 residues: CSVGQETQYF. In nucleotides, the CDR3 is TGCAGCGTTGGTCAAGAGACCCAGTACTTC.

J is TRBJ1-3 and V is TRBV7-8; D is perhaps TRBD1 (5 bases). V was shortened by 2 bases and J by 2 bases, with 10 bases between the two germline ends. CDR1 is SGHVS and CDR2 is FQNEAQ in the germline V gene. The CDR3 is made up of 15 amino acids. The CDR3 sequence is CASSLSRGTGNTIYF. The CDR3 DNA reads TGTGCCAGCAGCTTATCACGGGGGACTGGAAACACCATATATTTT.